This entry is about one T cell receptor (beta chain). Its antigen is currently not known. No base quality values were provided; no much bigger clone lies one nucleotide off. The twin pairs came from the European Cystic Fibrosis Twin and Sibling Study Cohort, a cohort that recruited patients from over a hundred CF clinics across 14 European countries. Zygosity and CFTR genotype were verified in-house, and zygosity was tested by multiplex PCR of nine short tandem repeat loci. Each twin gave a peripheral blood sample, and clinical parameters were documented on that same day of blood sampling. Phenol/chloroform extraction was used to isolate genomic DNA from peripheral blood cells, and the DNA was then kept in TE buffer at 4 degrees C. The data belong to a study of monozygotic twins with cystic fibrosis (dated by TCRdb to 2020 to 2023). Regarding the study in general: Three micrograms of fragmented DNA went through around 14 PCR cycles to produce barcoded libraries. To gauge how much genetics shapes V and J gene usage, the researchers compared TCR beta repertoires both within and across 16 monozygotic twin pairs who have cystic fibrosis. On the day blood was drawn, the twins' weight-for-height and FEVPerc (FEV1 disease centile) were ranked against those of the 1,100 or so cohort participants. Data for three of the twin pairs had previously been reported in another context. The cohort included ten female and six male twin pairs, mostly children and adolescents, aged roughly 2.0 to 36.4 years with a median of about 8.2 years.

V lost 7 bases and J lost 0 bases; the stretch between them is 14 bases long. The CDR3 measures 15 amino acids from cysteine to phenylalanine. The entry retains the CDR3 DNA only, 45 bases that are in frame from base 1. From the germline V gene, CDR1 is MNHNS and CDR2 is SASEGT. General conclusions and limits of the study: The cohort was small, and the number of shared CDR3s showed no association with age, concordance or disease severity. V gene usage was most similar to the co-twin for 13 of 16 pairs, and J usage for 8 of 16 pairs, suggesting genetic constraints. Simpson clonality was generally low (median approximately 0.009), suggesting a naive-dominated repertoire, with higher clonality in the most severely affected patients. Monozygotic CF twin pairs shared significantly more nucleotide-identical clonotypes within each pair than unrelated CF individuals shared with one another (P = 0.000026, Mann-Whitney).

Following the manufacturer's instructions, TCR beta CDR3 regions were amplified by multiplex PCR with the immunoSEQ immune profiling system. An Illumina NextSeq system was used to carry out the sequencing. In the paper's pipeline: Sequence data were processed on the immunoSEQ Analyzer platform, and clonality was calculated as the square root of Simpson's index of productive rearrangements. Similarity in V and J usage was quantified by Jensen-Shannon distance, and CDR3 generation probabilities were calculated with OLGA. The immuneACCESS database (August 2020) and VDJdb (December 2020) were searched for shared CDR3 sequences. This is the immuneACCESS table as TCRdb keeps it, with only in-frame sequences that have V and J called. A part of the clones is gone; compared with another copy, unresolved V genes explain less than half, and the rest is unexplained. V, J and clone size were drawn from that table, and D and trimming were deduced from the DNA. The sample yields about 32,000 clones; 80% to 95% were counted once. Around 0.99% of the sample is in the top ten clones.

The chain joins TRBV6-1 to TRBJ2-3, with the D gene tentatively TRBD1 or TRBD2, based on 5 matching bases in each. The material sequenced was blood. The clonotype comes from a girl aged 2 to 9 with cystic fibrosis. The CDR3 protein sequence reads: CASTQGVASTDTQYF. The nucleotide sequence reads TGTGCCAGCACCCAAGGGGTAGCGAGCACAGATACGCAGTATTTT.